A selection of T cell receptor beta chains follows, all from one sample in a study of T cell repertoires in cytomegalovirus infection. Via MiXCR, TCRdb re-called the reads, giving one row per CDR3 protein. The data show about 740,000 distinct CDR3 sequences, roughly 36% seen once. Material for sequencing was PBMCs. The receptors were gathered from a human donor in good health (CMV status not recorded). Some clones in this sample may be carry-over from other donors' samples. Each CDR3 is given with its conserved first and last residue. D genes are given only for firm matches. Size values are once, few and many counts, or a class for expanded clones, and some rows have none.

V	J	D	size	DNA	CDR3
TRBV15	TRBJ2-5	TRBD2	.	TGTGCCAATAATGGCGGGAGGACGGCAGAGACCCAGTACTTC	CANNGGRTAETQYF
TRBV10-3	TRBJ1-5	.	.	TGTGCCATCAGTGATAGTGCCAATCAGCCCCAGCATTTT	CAISDSANQPQHF
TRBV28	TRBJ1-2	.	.	TGTGCCAGCAGTTTAGGAGGGGACTATTGCTACACCTTC	CASSLGGDYCYTF
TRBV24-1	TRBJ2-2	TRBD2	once	TGTGCCATAGGGACTAGTGGAAACACCGGGGAGCTGTTTTTT	CAIGTSGNTGELFF
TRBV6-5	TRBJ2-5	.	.	TGTGCCAGCAGTGGGGGGGCTGGGGAGACCCAGTACTTC	CASSGGAGETQYF
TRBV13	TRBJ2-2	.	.	TGTGCCAGCAGCCAAGGCAGGGGGGGAGGAAACACCGGGGAGCTGTTTTTT	CASSQGRGGGNTGELFF
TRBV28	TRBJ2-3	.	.	TGTGCCAGCAGTTCCTCCGGGTGGGCAGATACGCAGTATTTT	CASSSSGWADTQYF
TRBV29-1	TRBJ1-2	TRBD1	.	TGCAGCGTTGGGACAGGGGCGAGTGGCTACACCTTC	CSVGTGASGYTF
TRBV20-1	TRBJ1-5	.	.	TGCAGTGCAAGGGACCGAAATCAGCCCCAGCATTTT	CSARDRNQPQHF
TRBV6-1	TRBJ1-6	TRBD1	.	TGTGCCAGCAGGGAGACAGGGGGCGAGAAACTTTCACCCCTCCACTTT	CASRETGGEKLSPLHF
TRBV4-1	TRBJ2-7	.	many	TGCGCCAGCAGCCAAGGTGCTACGATATCAAGCTACGAGCAGTACTTC	CASSQGATISSYEQYF
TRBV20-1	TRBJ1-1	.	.	TGCAGTACTCCGACGGGCAGGACCAACACTGAAGCTTTCTTT	CSTPTGRTNTEAFF
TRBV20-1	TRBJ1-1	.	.	TGCAGTGCTTTTAGTGGGCGGGGGGCTGGGACTGAAGCTTTCTTT	CSAFSGRGAGTEAFF
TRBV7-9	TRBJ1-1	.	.	TGTGCCAGCAGCCCACAGAGAGAGACGAACACTGAAGCTTTCTTT	CASSPQRETNTEAFF
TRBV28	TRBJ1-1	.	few	TGTGCCAGCAGGGAGGTAACGGAAGCTTTCTTT	CASREVTEAFF
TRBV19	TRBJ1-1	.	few	TGTGCCAGTAGTATTTCGAGGCGGCAGTTGAACACTGAAGCTTTCTTT	CASSISRRQLNTEAFF
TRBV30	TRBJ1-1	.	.	TGTGCCTGGAGTTTTGCCATGAACACTGAAGCTTTCTTT	CAWSFAMNTEAFF
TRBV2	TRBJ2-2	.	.	TGTGCCAGCATAGCGGAGGCCGGGGAGCTGTTTTTT	CASIAEAGELFF
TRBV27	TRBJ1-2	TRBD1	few	TGTGCCAGCAGTTTATGGGCAGGGGGTAACTATGGCTACACCTTC	CASSLWAGGNYGYTF
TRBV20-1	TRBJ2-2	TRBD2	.	TGCAGTGCCCGGGCCGGGACTAGCGGGAATGGGGAGCTGTTTTTT	CSARAGTSGNGELFF
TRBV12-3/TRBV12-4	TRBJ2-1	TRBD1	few	TGTGCCAGCAGTTTAGATTGGGGGACAGGGATTATGGATGAGCAGTTCTTC	CASSLDWGTGIMDEQFF
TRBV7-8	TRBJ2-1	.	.	TGTGCCAGCAGGGCAGGGAATTACAATGAGCAGTTCTTC	CASRAGNYNEQFF
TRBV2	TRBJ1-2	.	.	TGTGCCAGCAGCGAACGGGGTACAAGCTATGGCTACACCTTC	CASSERGTSYGYTF
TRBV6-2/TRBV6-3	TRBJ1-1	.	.	TGTGCCAGCAGTTACCGCGGGCAGATCCCCCCTGAAGCTTTCTTT	CASSYRGQIPPEAFF
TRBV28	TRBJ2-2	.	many	TGTGCCAGCAGTTTAGAGTACACCGGGGAGCTGTTTTTT	CASSLEYTGELFF
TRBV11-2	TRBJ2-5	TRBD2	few	TGTGCCAGCAGCACGCACGAACGTCCGGGGGGAGAGACCCAGTACTTC	CASSTHERPGGETQYF
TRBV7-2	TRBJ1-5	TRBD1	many	TGTGCCAGCAGCCAACGAGTGACAGGGGATCAGCCCCAGCATTTT	CASSQRVTGDQPQHF